These 9 T cell receptor beta chains originate from one sample sequenced in a study of control samples from healthy donors and cancer patients. Assay used: immunoSEQ multiplex PCR; TCRdb lists only in-frame clones, some missing. The data hold over 30,000 clones, with approximately 90% observed a single time. The sequencing input was PBMCs. The receptors stem from a woman in her 40s with lung cancer.

This chain links TRBV6-4 with TRBJ2-1, with 8 bases matching TRBD1. Germline V CDR1 and CDR2: MRHNA, SNTAGT. The CDR3 spans 11 residues. After removal of 10 bases from V and 5 bases from J, the junction contained 1 base not matched to a gene. CDR3 sequence: CAKDRDNEQFF. CDR3 in DNA: TGTGCCAAGGACAGGGACAATGAGCAGTTCTTC.

The genes are TRBV13 and TRBJ2-5, with 8 nucleotides matching TRBD2. Trimming cost V 6 bases and J 4 bases; bases outside gene matches: 7. Germline V gene sequence: CDR1 PRHDT, CDR2 FYEKMQ (reference sequence). The CDR3 loop spans 14 amino acids. The CDR3 nucleotides read TGTGCCAGCAGAAGACTCGGGGGGGCAGAGACCCAGTACTTC. Protein: CASRRLGGAETQYF.

The CDR3 region is CATSRDRAGADTQYF. The CDR3 nucleotides are TGTGCCACCAGCAGAGATAGAGCGGGGGCGGATACGCAGTATTTT. The rearrangement joins TRBV15 to TRBJ2-3; 8 bases line up with TRBD2. The CDR3 is made up of 15 amino acids. Trimming removed 0 bases from V and 6 bases from J; junction bases left unmatched: 5. Germline V gives CDR1 LNHNV, CDR2 YYDKDF (reference sequence). Using reference TRBV15 and TRBJ2-3 for the parts outside the CDR3, the full variable domain is DAMVIQNPRYQVTQFGKPVTLSCSQTLNHNVMYWYQQKSSQAPKLLFHYYDKDFNNEADTPDNFQSRRPNTSFCFLDIRSPGLGDTAMYLCATSRDRAGADTQYFGPGTRLTVL.

The V call is TRBV5-6, the J call TRBJ2-1; no clear D. The germline V and J ends were trimmed by 4 bases and 0 bases, with 8 bases remaining between them. Germline CDR1 is SGHDT and CDR2 is YYEEEE. The CDR3 loop spans 14 amino acids. The CDR3 DNA sequence: TGTGCCAGCAGCCTGGGATACTCCTACAATGAGCAGTTCTTC. Encoded protein: CASSLGYSYNEQFF.

A few counts support this clone. This chain links TRBV9 with TRBJ1-6; the D is unclear. The germline V gene has CDR1 SGDLS and CDR2 YYNGEE. This CDR3 is built from 14 residues. V lost 0 bases and J lost 5, with 6 bases in between. The CDR3 DNA is TGTGCCAGCAGCGTAGGTGAGAATAATTCACCCCTCCACTTT. Translating it yields CASSVGENNSPLHF.

The V and J genes are TRBV7-6 and TRBJ2-7; either TRBD1 or TRBD2 may fit D (6 bases each). CDR1 is SGHVS, CDR2 FNYEAQ, per germline. This CDR3 has 14 amino acids. V was clipped by 1 base and J by 2 bases, with 9 bases between them. Here the CDR3 DNA reads TGTGCCAGCAGCTTAGGTCGGGGGCCCTACGAGCAGTACTTC. Its translation is CASSLGRGPYEQYF.

The gene calls are TRBV4-2 and TRBJ2-7; 7 bases agree with TRBD2. The CDR3 contains 14 residues. Germline V lookup: CDR1 LGHNA, CDR2 YNFKEQ. V lost 4 bases to trimming and J lost 1 base; unmatched junction nucleotides: 4. The CDR3 here is CASSPSGGSYEQYF. As DNA, the CDR3 is TGTGCCAGCAGCCCCTCCGGGGGGTCCTACGAGCAGTACTTC.

In nucleotides, the CDR3 is TGTGCCAGCAGCCAAGAATTGTGGGGTCAGCCCCAGCATTTT. The encoded protein is CASSQELWGQPQHF. This chain connects TRBV3-1 (or the pseudogene TRBV3-2) to TRBJ1-5; D unresolved. The V gene lost 0 bases and the J gene lost 6 bases, with 9 bases spanning the gap. CDR1 is LGHDT and CDR2 is YNNKEL in the germline V gene (reference sequence). CDR3 length equals 14 residues.

This CDR3 is CASSPPLVGGETQYF. The CDR3, as DNA: TGCGCCAGCAGCCCCCCACTAGTGGGAGGAGAGACCCAGTACTTC. The chain recombines TRBV5-1 with TRBJ2-5, with D maybe TRBD2 (6 bases). V dropped 4 bases and J dropped 4 bases, with 17 bases sitting between them. Germline V CDR1 and CDR2: SGHRS, YFSETQ. The CDR3 loop spans 15 amino acids.